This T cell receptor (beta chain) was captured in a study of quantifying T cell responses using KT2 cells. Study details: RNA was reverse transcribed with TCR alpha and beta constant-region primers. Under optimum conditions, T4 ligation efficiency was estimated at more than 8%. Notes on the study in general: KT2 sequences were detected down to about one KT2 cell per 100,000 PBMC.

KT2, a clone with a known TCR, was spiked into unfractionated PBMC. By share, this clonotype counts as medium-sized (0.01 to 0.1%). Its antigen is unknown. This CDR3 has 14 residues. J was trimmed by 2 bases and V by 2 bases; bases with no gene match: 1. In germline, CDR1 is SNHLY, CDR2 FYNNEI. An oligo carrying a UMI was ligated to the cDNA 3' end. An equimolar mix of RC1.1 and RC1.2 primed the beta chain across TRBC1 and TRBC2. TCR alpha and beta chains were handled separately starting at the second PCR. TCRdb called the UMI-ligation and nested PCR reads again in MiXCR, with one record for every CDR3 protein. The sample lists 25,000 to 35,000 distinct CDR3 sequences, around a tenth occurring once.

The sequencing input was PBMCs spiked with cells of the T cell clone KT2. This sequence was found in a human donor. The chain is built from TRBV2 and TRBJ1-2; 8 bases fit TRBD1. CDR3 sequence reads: CASSETGGNYGYTF. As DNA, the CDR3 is TGTGCCAGCAGTGAAACAGGGGGGAACTATGGCTACACCTTC.